Listed below are T cell receptor beta chains from one sample, sequenced in a study of blood T cells in healthy people across ages. MiXCR, run by TCRdb on the 5' RACE reads, gives a single entry per CDR3 protein. The repertoire includes 750,000 to 950,000 distinct CDR3 sequences, more than 25% of them detected once, and around 3% sits in the top ten. These data also featured in a second study, about T cells of mothers and their children.

The sequenced sample consisted of blood. These TCRs come from a boy between 10 and 17 years old in good health. Both conserved end residues are part of each CDR3. Each record gives: D gene, J gene, clone size, V gene, CDR3 protein, CDR3 DNA. D genes are given only for firm matches. Clone size is given for some rows only: seen once, a few or many times, or a class if the clone is expanded.

D gene: NA
J gene: TRBJ1-4
clone size: few
V gene: TRBV20-1
CDR3 protein: CSAGHTGNSGEKLFF
CDR3 DNA: TGCAGTGCTGGGCACACAGGGAATTCGGGTGAAAAACTGTTTTTT

D gene: NA
J gene: TRBJ1-1
clone size: few
V gene: TRBV3-1
CDR3 protein: CATTGTSEAFF
CDR3 DNA: TGTGCCACGACCGGGACATCCGAGGCTTTCTTT

D gene: NA
J gene: TRBJ2-1
clone size: few
V gene: TRBV29-1
CDR3 protein: CSVERVNEQFF
CDR3 DNA: TGCAGCGTTGAACGGGTCAATGAGCAGTTCTTC

D gene: TRBD1
J gene: TRBJ1-2
clone size: few
V gene: TRBV12-3/TRBV12-4
CDR3 protein: CASSPDRQGRYGYTF
CDR3 DNA: TGTGCCAGCAGTCCGGACCGACAGGGGCGCTATGGCTACACCTTC

D gene: NA
J gene: TRBJ1-2
clone size: few
V gene: TRBV29-1
CDR3 protein: CSEHDGRNGYTF
CDR3 DNA: TGCAGCGAACATGACGGTAGGAATGGCTACACCTTC

D gene: TRBD1
J gene: TRBJ2-7
clone size: NA
V gene: TRBV6-6
CDR3 protein: CASRWTGLGEQYF
CDR3 DNA: TGTGCCAGCAGGTGGACAGGCCTGGGTGAGCAGTACTTC

D gene: TRBD1
J gene: TRBJ1-5
clone size: few
V gene: TRBV28
CDR3 protein: CASRTGGRWGQPQHF
CDR3 DNA: TGTGCCAGCAGGACAGGGGGGAGGTGGGGCCAGCCCCAGCATTTT

D gene: NA
J gene: TRBJ1-4
clone size: few
V gene: TRBV29-1
CDR3 protein: CSGHDGADEKLFF
CDR3 DNA: TGCAGCGGACACGACGGGGCGGATGAAAAACTGTTTTTT

D gene: NA
J gene: TRBJ1-1
clone size: few
V gene: TRBV6-5
CDR3 protein: CASSPGGHWNTEAFF
CDR3 DNA: TGTGCCAGCAGCCCGGGGGGACACTGGAACACTGAAGCTTTCTTT

D gene: NA
J gene: TRBJ2-7
clone size: NA
V gene: TRBV28
CDR3 protein: CASSYGWPYEQYF
CDR3 DNA: TGTGCCAGCAGTTACGGATGGCCCTACGAGCAGTACTTC

D gene: NA
J gene: TRBJ1-2
clone size: few
V gene: TRBV5-5
CDR3 protein: CASSLGRGPLYGYTF
CDR3 DNA: TGTGCCAGCAGCCTCGGGAGGGGACCCCTCTATGGCTACACCTTC

D gene: NA
J gene: TRBJ2-5
clone size: NA
V gene: TRBV21-1
CDR3 protein: CASSKWPRGGRQETQYF
CDR3 DNA: TGTGCCAGCAGCAAATGGCCCCGGGGGGGAAGGCAAGAGACCCAGTACTTC

D gene: NA
J gene: TRBJ2-7
clone size: NA
V gene: TRBV5-4
CDR3 protein: CASSLFGFDEQYF
CDR3 DNA: TGTGCCAGCAGCTTGTTTGGGTTCGACGAGCAGTACTTC

D gene: NA
J gene: TRBJ1-4
clone size: NA
V gene: TRBV7-9
CDR3 protein: CASSPNGFGLFF
CDR3 DNA: TGTGCCAGCAGCCCTAATGGGTTTGGGCTGTTTTTT

D gene: TRBD2
J gene: TRBJ2-5
clone size: NA
V gene: TRBV2
CDR3 protein: CASSVTSGGYGETQYF
CDR3 DNA: TGTGCCAGCAGCGTAACTAGCGGGGGATACGGAGAGACCCAGTACTTC

D gene: TRBD1
J gene: TRBJ2-1
clone size: NA
V gene: TRBV5-1
CDR3 protein: CASSLATGTGVYEQFF
CDR3 DNA: TGCGCCAGCAGCTTGGCCACCGGGACAGGGGTCTATGAGCAGTTCTTC